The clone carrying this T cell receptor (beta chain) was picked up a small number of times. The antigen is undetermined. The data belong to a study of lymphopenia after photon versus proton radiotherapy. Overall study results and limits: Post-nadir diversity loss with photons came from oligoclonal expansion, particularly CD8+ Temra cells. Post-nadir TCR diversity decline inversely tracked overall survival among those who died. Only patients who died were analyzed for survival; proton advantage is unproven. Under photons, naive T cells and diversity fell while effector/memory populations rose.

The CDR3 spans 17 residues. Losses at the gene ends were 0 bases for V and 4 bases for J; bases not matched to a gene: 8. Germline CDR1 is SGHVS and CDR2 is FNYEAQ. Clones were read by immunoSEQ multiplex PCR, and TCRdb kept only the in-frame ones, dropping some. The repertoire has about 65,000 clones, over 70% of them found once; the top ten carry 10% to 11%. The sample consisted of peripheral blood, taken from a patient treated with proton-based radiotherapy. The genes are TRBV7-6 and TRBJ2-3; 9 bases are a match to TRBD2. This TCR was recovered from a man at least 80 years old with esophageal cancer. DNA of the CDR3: TGTGCCAGCAGCTTAGCACGCAGCGGGGGGCTGGCAGATACGCAGTATTTT. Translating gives CASSLARSGGLADTQYF.